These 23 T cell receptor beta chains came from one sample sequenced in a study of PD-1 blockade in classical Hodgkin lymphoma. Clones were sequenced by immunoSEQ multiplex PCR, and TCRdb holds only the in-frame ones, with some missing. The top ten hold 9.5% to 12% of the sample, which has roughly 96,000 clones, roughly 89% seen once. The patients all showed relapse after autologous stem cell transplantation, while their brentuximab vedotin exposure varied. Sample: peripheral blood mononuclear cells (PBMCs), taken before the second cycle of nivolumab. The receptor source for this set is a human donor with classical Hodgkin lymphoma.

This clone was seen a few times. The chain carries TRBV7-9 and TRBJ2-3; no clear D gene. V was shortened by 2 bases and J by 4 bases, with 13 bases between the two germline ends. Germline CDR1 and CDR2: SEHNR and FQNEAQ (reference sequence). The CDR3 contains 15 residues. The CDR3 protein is CASSLSGGVPDTQYF. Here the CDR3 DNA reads TGTGCCAGCAGCTTATCTGGCGGAGTTCCAGATACGCAGTATTTT.

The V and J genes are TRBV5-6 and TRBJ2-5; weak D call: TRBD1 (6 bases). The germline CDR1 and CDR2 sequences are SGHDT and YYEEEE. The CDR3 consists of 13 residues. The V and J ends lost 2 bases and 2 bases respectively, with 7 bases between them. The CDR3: CASSFGQQETQYF. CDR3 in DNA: TGTGCCAGCAGCTTTGGACAGCAAGAGACCCAGTACTTC.

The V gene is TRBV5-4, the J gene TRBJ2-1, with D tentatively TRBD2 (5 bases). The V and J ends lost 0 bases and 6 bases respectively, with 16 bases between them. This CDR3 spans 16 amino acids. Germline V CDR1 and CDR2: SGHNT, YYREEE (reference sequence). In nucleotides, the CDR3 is TGTGCCAGCAGCTTGGCCGCTACGGGGTCCCTCAATGAGCAGTTCTTC. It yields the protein CASSLAATGSLNEQFF.

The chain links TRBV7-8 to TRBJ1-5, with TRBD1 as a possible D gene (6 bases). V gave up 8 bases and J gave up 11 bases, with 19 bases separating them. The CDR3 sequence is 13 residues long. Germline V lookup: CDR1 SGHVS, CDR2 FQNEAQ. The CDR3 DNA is TGTGCCAGCGCTCGGGACACCGCAGGGGCCCAGCATTTT. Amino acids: CASARDTAGAQHF.

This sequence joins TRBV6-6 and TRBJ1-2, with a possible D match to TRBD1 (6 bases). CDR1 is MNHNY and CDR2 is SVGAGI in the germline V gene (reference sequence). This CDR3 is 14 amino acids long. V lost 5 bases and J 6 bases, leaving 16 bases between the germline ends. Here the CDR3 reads CASSDYTGTDGYTF. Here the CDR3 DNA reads TGTGCCAGCAGTGACTATACAGGGACGGATGGCTACACCTTC.

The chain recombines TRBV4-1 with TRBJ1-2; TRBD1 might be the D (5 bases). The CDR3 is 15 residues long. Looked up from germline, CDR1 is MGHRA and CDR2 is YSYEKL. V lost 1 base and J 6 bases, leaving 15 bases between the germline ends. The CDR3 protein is CASSQVGQLLNGYTF. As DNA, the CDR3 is TGCGCCAGCAGCCAAGTGGGGCAGCTCCTTAATGGCTACACCTTC.

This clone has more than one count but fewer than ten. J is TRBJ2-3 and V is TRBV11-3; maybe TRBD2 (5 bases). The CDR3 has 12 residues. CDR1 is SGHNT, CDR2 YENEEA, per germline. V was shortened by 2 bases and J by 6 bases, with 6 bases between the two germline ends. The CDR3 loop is CASSLSGDTQYF. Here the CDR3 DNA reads TGTGCCAGCAGCTTAAGCGGTGATACGCAGTATTTT.

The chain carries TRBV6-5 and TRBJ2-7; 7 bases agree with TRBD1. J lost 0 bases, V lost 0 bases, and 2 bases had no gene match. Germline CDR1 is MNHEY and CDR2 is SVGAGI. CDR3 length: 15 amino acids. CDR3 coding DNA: TGTGCCAGCAGTTACTCTGACAGGGCCTCCTACGAGCAGTACTTC. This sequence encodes CASSYSDRASYEQYF.

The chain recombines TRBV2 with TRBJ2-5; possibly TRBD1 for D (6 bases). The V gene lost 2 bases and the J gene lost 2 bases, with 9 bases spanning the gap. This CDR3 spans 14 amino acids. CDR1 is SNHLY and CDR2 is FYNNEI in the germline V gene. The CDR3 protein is CASSERTDQETQYF. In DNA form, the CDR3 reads TGTGCCAGCAGTGAAAGGACAGATCAAGAGACCCAGTACTTC.

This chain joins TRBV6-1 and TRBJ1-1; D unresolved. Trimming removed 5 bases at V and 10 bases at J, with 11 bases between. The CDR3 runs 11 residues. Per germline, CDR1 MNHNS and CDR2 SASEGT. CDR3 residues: CASSSPGLAFF. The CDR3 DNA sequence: TGTGCCAGCAGTTCCCCAGGATTAGCTTTCTTT.

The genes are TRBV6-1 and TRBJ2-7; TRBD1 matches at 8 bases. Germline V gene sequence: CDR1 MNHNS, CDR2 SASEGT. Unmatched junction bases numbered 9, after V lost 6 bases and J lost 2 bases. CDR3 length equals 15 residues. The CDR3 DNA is TGTGCCAGCAGCGTAGCCGGGACAGGAGCCTACGAGCAGTACTTC. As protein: CASSVAGTGAYEQYF.

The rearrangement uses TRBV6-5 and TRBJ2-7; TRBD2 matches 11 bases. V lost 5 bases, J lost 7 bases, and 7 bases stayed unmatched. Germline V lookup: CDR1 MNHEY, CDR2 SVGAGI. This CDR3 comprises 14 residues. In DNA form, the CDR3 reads TGTGCCAGCAGTCTACTAGCGGGAGCGCGGGAGCAGTACTTC. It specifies CASSLLAGAREQYF.

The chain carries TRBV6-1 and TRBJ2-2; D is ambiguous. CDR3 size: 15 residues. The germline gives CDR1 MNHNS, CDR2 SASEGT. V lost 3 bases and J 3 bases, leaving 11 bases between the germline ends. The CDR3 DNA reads TGTGCCAGCAGTGACGTGCCCGCTTACACCGGGGAGCTGTTTTTT. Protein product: CASSDVPAYTGELFF.

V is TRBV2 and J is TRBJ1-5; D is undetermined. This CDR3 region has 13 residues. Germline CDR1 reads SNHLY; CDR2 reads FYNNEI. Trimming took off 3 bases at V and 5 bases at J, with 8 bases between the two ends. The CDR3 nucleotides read TGTGCCAGCAGTGATACGAGGGATCAGCCCCAGCATTTT. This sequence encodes CASSDTRDQPQHF. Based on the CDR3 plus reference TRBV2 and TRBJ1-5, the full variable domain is EPEVTQTPSHQVTQMGQEVILRCVPISNHLYFYWYRQILGQKVEFLVSFYNNEISEKSEIFDDQFSVERPDGSNFTLKIRSTKLEDSAMYFCASSDTRDQPQHFGDGTRLSIL.

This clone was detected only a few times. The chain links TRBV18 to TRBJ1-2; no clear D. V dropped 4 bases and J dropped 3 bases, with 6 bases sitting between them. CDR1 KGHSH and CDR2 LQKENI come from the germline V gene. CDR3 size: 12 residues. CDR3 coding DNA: TGTGCCAGCTCACAGGAGGACTATGGCTACACCTTC. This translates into CASSQEDYGYTF. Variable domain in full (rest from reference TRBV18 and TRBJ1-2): NAGVMQNPRHLVRRRGQEARLRCSPMKGHSHVYWYRQLPEEGLKFMVYLQKENIIDESGMPKERFSAEFPKEGPSILRIQQVVRGDSAAYFCASSQEDYGYTFGSGTRLTVV.

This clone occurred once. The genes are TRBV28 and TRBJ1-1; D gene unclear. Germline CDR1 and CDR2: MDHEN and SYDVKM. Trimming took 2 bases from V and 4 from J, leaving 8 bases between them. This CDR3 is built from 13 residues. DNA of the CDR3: TGTGCCAGCAGTTTAACGAAGGGCACTGAAGCTTTCTTT. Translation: CASSLTKGTEAFF.

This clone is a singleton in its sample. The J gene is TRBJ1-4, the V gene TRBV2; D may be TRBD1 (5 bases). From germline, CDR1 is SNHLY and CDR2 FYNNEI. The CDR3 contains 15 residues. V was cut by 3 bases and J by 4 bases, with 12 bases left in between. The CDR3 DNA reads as TGTGCCAGCAGTGACGTGGTGGGGCTTAATGAAAAACTGTTTTTT. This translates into CASSDVVGLNEKLFF.

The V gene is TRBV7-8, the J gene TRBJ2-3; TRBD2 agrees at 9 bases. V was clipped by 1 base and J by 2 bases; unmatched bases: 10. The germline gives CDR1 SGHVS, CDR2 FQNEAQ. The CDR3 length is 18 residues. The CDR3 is CASSLDPRTSEPTDTQYF. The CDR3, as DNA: TGTGCCAGCAGCTTAGACCCGAGGACTAGCGAACCCACAGATACGCAGTATTTT.

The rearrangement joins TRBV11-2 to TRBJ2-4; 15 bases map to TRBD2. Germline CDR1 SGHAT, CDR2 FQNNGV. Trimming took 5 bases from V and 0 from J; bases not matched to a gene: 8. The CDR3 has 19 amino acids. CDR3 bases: TGTGCCAGCAGCCCGGGGACTAGCGGGGGGATACTAGCCAAAAACATTCAGTACTTC. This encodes CASSPGTSGGILAKNIQYF.

The CDR3 nucleotides read TGCGCCAGCAGCTTAGGGACCCACACCGGGGAGCTGTTTTTT. It specifies CASSLGTHTGELFF. The chain combines TRBV5-1 with TRBJ2-2; D is possibly TRBD1 or TRBD2 (5 bases each). V was cut by 2 bases and J by 3 bases, with 8 bases left in between. CDR1 SGHRS and CDR2 YFSETQ come from the germline V gene. The CDR3 totals 14 residues.

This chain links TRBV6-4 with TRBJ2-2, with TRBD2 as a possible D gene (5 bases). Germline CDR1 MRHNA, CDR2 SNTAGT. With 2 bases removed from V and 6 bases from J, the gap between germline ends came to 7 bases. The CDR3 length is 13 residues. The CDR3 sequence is CASSDGESGELFF. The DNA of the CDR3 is TGTGCCAGCAGTGACGGGGAGTCCGGGGAGCTGTTTTTT.

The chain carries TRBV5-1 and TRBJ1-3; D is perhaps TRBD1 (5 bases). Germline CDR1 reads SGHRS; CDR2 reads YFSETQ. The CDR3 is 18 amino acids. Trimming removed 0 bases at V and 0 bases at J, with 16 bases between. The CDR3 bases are TGCGCCAGCAGCTTGGGTTGGGGACCCGCCGCCTCTGGAAACACCATATATTTT. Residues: CASSLGWGPAASGNTIYF. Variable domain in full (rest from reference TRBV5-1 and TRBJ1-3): KAGVTQTPRYLIKTRGQQVTLSCSPISGHRSVSWYQQTPGQGLQFLFEYFSETQRNKGNFPGRFSGRQFSNSRSEMNVSTLELGDSALYLCASSLGWGPAASGNTIYFGEGSWLTVV.

The DNA of the CDR3 is TGTGCCAGCAGTCCCACAGGGTATCAGCCCCAGCATTTT. The encoded protein is CASSPTGYQPQHF. The V gene is TRBV28, the J gene TRBJ1-5; a weak D match, TRBD1 (6 bases). The CDR3 length is 13 residues. CDR1 and CDR2 from the germline V gene are MDHEN and SYDVKM. V dropped 5 bases and J dropped 5 bases, with 10 bases sitting between them.